The T cell receptor beta chain described here comes from a study of blood T cell repertoires in COVID-19. Assay: immunoSEQ multiplex PCR; the TCRdb copy retains only in-frame clones and omits some. Of 95,000 to 120,000 clones in the sample, 90% were seen once. The sequencing input was peripheral blood. This TCR came from a woman between 45 and 60 years old with acute or convalescent COVID-19.

CDR3 DNA: TGCGCCAGCAGCAAAACAGGGACCCGCTCTGGAAACACCATATATTTT. Translated: CASSKTGTRSGNTIYF. J is TRBJ1-3 and V is TRBV4-1; D is perhaps TRBD1 (6 bases). Germline lookup yields CDR1 MGHRA and CDR2 YSYEKL. V lost 5 bases to trimming and J lost 0 bases, with 14 bases between them. The CDR3 length is 16 residues.